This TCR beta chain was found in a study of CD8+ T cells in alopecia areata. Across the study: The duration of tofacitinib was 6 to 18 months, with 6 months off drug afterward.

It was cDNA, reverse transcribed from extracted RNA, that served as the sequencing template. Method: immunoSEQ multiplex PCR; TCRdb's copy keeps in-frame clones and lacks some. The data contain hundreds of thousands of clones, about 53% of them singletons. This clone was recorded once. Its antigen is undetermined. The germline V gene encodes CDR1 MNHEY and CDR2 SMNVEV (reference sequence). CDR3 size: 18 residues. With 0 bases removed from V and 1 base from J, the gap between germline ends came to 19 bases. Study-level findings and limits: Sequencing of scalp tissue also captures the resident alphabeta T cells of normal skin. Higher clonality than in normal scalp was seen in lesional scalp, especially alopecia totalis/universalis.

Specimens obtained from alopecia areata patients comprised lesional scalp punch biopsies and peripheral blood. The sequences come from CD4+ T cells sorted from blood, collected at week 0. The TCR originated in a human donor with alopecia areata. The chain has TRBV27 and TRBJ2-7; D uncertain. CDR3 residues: CASSLSATTQTMSYEQYF. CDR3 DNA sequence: TGTGCCAGCAGTTTATCGGCTACCACACAGACGATGTCCTACGAGCAGTACTTC.